This T cell receptor beta chain appears in the sequencing data of a study of neurological immune-mediated disorders. TCRdb re-derived calls from the 5' RACE reads in MiXCR, one entry per CDR3 protein. Of approximately 74,000 distinct CDR3 sequences listed, around 5.2% are singletons. The unsorted libraries were prepared from 2 million PBMCs (stored at -80 C). CDR1 is DFQATT, CDR2 SNEGSKA, per germline (reference sequence). The V end lost 6 bases, the J end lost 4 bases, and 12 bases lay between the germline ends. The CDR3 sequence is 13 residues long. This clonotype has a count of ten or more. The V gene is TRBV20-1, the J gene TRBJ1-4; D ambiguous. The sequenced material came from PBMCs. The TCR sequence derives from a man aged 18 to 29 with multiple sclerosis. The DNA of the CDR3 is TGCAGTGCGGAAGTGGGCCTTAATGAAAAACTGTTTTTT. Translated, it gives CSAEVGLNEKLFF.